This record covers a single T cell receptor beta chain. This sample was included in a study of CD8 T cells in Susac syndrome. Sequencing targeted TCR beta in blood CD8+ and CD4+ T cells. The TEMRA cells underwent FACS enrichment, while the CD8+ and CD4+ T cells underwent negative isolation. With random hexamers, roughly 0.45 to 1 ug RNA was reverse transcribed. The amplification used immunoSEQ multiplex PCR on TCR beta CDR3; it spanned 54 Vbeta and 13 Jbeta. TCRdb processed the immunoSEQ multiplex PCR reads anew with MiXCR; each CDR3 protein has one entry. The sample records roughly 120,000 distinct CDR3 sequences, 93% being singletons. This receptor was taken from a human donor with multiple sclerosis. The specimen was CD4+ T cells from PBMCs.

The CDR3 sequence is CASSFGLADEQYF. The CDR3 nucleotides are TGCGCCAGCAGCTTCGGACTCGCCGACGAGCAGTACTTC. This sequence joins TRBV5-1 and TRBJ2-7; a possible D gene is TRBD2 (5 bases). Germline CDR1 reads SGHRS; CDR2 reads YFSETQ. The CDR3 is 13 amino acids. V lost 2 bases, J lost 5 bases, and 11 bases lay in between.